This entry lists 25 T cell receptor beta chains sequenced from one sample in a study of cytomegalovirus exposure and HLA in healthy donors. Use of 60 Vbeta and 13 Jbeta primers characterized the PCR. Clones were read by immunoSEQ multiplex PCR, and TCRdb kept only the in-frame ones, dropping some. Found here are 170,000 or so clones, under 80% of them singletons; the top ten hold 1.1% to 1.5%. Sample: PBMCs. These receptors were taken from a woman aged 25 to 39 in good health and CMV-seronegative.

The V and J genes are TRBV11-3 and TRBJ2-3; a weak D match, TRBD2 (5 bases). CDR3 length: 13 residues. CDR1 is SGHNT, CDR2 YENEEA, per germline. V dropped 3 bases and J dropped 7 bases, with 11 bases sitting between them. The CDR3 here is CASSFRGFHTQYF. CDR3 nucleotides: TGTGCCAGCAGCTTCCGGGGTTTCCATACGCAGTATTTT. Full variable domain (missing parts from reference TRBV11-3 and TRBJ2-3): EAGVVQSPRYKIIEKKQPVAFWCNPISGHNTLYWYLQNLGQGPELLIRYENEEAVDDSQLPKDRFSAERLKGVDSTLKIQPAELGDSAVYLCASSFRGFHTQYFGPGTRLTVL.

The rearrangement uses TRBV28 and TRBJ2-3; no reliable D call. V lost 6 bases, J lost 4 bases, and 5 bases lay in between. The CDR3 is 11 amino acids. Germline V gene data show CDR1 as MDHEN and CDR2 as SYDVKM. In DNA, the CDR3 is TGTGCCAGCAGCCAGTCAGATACGCAGTATTTT. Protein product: CASSQSDTQYF.

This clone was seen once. As DNA, the CDR3 is TGTGCCAGCAGCTTCCCCCGACTTAGCACAGATACGCAGTATTTT. Translation gives CASSFPRLSTDTQYF. This chain connects TRBV7-8 to TRBJ2-3; D unresolved. CDR3 length equals 15 residues. V was pared by 3 bases and J by 0 bases, with 10 bases between. The germline gives CDR1 SGHVS, CDR2 FQNEAQ.

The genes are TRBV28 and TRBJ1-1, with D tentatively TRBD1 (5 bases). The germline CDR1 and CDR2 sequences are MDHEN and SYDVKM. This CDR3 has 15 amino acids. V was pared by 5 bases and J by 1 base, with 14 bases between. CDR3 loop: CASSAPGGRNTEAFF. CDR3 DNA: TGTGCCAGCAGTGCCCCCGGGGGTAGGAACACTGAAGCTTTCTTT.

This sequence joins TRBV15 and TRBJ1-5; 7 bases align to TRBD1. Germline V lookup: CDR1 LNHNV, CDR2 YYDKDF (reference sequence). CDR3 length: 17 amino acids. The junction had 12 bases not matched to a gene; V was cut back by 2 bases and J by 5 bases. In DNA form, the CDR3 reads TGTGCCACCAGCAGACAGGGGGAAGGCCTGGGCCATCAGCCCCAGCATTTT. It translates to CATSRQGEGLGHQPQHF.

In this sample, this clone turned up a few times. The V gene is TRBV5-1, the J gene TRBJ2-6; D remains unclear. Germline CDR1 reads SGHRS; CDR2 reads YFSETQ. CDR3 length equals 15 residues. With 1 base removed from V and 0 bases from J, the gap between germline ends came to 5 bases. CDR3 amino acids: CASSLYNSGANVLTF. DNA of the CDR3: TGCGCCAGCAGCTTGTATAACTCTGGGGCCAACGTCCTGACTTTC.

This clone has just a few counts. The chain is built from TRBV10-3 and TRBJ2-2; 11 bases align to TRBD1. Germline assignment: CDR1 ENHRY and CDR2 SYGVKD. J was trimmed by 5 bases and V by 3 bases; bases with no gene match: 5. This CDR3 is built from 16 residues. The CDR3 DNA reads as TGTGCCATCAGTGAAGGACAGGGGGCTGGTACCGGGGAGCTGTTTTTT. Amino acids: CAISEGQGAGTGELFF.

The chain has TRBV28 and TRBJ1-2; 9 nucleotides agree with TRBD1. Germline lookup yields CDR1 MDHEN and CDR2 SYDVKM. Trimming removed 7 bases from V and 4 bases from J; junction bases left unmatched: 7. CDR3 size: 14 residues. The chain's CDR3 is CASTIQGASYGYTF. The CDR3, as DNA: TGTGCCAGCACCATACAGGGGGCGAGCTATGGCTACACCTTC.

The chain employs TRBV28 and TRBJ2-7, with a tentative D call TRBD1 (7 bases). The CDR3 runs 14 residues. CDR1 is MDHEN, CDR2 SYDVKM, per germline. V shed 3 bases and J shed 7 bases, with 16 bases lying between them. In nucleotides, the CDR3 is TGTGCCAGCAGTTTTCTCGGCAGGGGGGTAGAGCAGTACTTC. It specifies CASSFLGRGVEQYF. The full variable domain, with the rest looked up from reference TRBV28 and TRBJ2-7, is DVKVTQSSRYLVKRTGEKVFLECVQDMDHENMFWYRQDPGLGLRLIYFSYDVKMKEKGDIPEGYSVSREKKERFSLILESASTNQTSMYLCASSFLGRGVEQYFGPGTRLTVT.

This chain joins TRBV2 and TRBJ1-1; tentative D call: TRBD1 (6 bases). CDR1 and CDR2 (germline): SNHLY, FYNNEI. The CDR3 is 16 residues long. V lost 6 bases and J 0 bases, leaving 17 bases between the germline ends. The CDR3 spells CASSAPGGRLNTEAFF. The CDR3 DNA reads TGTGCCAGCAGCGCACCGGGGGGCCGGTTGAACACTGAAGCTTTCTTT.

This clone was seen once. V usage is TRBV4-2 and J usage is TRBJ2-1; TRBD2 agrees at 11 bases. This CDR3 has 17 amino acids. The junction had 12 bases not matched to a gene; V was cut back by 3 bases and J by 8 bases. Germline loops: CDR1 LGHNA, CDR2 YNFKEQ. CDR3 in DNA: TGTGCCAGCAGCCAGGTCTCAACGACTAGCGGGGTGGATGAGCAGTTCTTC. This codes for CASSQVSTTSGVDEQFF.

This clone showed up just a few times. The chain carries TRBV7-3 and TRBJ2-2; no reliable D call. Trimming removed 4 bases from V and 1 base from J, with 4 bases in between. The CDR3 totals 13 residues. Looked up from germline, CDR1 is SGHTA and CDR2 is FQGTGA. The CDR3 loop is CASSSLNTGELFF. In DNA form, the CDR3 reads TGTGCCAGCAGCTCTTTGAACACCGGGGAGCTGTTTTTT.

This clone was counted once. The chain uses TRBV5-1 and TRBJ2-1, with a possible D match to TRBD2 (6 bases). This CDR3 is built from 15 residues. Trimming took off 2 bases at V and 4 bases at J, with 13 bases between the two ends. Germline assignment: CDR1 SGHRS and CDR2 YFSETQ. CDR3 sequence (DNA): TGCGCCAGCAGCTTTAGCGGAGCTGAGTACAATGAGCAGTTCTTC. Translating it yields CASSFSGAEYNEQFF.

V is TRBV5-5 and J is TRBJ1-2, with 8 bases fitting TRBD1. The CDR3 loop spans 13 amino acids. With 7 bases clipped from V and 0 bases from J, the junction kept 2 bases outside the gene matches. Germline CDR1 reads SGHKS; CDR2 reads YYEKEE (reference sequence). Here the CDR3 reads CASATGANYGYTF. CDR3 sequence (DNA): TGTGCCAGCGCGACAGGGGCTAACTATGGCTACACCTTC. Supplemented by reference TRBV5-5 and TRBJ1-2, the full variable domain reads DAGVTQSPTHLIKTRGQQVTLRCSPISGHKSVSWYQQVLGQGPQFIFQYYEKEERGRGNFPDRFSARQFPNYSSELNVNALLLGDSALYLCASATGANYGYTFGSGTRLTVV.

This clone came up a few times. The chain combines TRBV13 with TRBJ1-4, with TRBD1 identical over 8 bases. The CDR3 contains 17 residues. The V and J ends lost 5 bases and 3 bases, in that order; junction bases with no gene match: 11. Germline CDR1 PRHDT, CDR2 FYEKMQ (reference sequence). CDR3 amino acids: CASSESRTGPANEKLFF. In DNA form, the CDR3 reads TGTGCCAGCAGCGAATCCCGGACAGGGCCCGCTAATGAAAAACTGTTTTTT. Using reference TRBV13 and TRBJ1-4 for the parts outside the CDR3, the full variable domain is AAGVIQSPRHLIKEKRETATLKCYPIPRHDTVYWYQQGPGQDPQFLISFYEKMQSDKGSIPDRFSAQQFSDYHSELNMSSLELGDSALYFCASSESRTGPANEKLFFGSGTQLSVL.

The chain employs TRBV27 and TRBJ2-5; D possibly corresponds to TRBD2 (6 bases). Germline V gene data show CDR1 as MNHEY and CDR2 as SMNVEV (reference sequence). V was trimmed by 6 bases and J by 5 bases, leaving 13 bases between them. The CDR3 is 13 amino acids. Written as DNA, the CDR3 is TGTGCCAGCAGGGCCGGGACTGGGGAGACCCAGTACTTC. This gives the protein CASRAGTGETQYF.

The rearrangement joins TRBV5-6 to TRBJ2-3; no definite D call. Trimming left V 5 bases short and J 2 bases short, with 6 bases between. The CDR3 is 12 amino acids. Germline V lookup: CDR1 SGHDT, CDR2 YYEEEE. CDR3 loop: CASSSLTDTQYF. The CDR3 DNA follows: TGTGCCAGCAGTTCACTCACAGATACGCAGTATTTT. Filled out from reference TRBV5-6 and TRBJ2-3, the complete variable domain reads DAGVTQSPTHLIKTRGQQVTLRCSPKSGHDTVSWYQQALGQGPQFIFQYYEEEERQRGNFPDRFSGHQFPNYSSELNVNALLLGDSALYLCASSSLTDTQYFGPGTRLTVL.

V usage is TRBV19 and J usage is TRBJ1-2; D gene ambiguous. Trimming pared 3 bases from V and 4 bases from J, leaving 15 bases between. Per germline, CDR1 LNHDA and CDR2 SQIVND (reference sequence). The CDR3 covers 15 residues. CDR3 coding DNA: TGTGCCAGTAGTATCTCGCCAGGCGTGCTCTATGGCTACACCTTC. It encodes CASSISPGVLYGYTF. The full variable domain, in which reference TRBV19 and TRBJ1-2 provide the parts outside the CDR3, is DGGITQSPKYLFRKEGQNVTLSCEQNLNHDAMYWYRQDPGQGLRLIYYSQIVNDFQKGDIAEGYSVSREKKESFPLTVTSAQKNPTAFYLCASSISPGVLYGYTFGSGTRLTVV.

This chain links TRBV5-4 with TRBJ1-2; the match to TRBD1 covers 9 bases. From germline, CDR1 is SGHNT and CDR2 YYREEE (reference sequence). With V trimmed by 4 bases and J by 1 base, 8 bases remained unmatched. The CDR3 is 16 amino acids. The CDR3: CASSPMRQGGNYGYTF. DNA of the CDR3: TGTGCCAGCAGCCCAATGAGACAGGGGGGTAACTATGGCTACACCTTC. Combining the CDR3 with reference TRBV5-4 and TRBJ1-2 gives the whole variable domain ETGVTQSPTHLIKTRGQQVTLRCSSQSGHNTVSWYQQALGQGPQFIFQYYREEENGRGNFPPRFSGLQFPNYSSELNVNALELDDSALYLCASSPMRQGGNYGYTFGSGTRLTVV.

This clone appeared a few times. Here the CDR3 DNA reads TGTGCCAGCAGCGTAGACAGCGGGAGAGCCACAGATACGCAGTATTTT. Translating gives CASSVDSGRATDTQYF. The genes are TRBV9 and TRBJ2-3; 8 nucleotides line up with TRBD2. Germline V gene data show CDR1 as SGDLS and CDR2 as YYNGEE. Germline trimming cut 0 bases from V and 2 bases from J; bases unmatched to any gene: 5. CDR3 length: 16 residues.

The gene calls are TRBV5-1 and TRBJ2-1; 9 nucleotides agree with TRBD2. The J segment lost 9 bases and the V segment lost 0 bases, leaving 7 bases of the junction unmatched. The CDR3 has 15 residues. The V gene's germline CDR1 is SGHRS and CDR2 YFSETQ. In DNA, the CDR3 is TGCGCCAGCAGCTTGGGAAGCGGGGGGATCCCTGAGCAGTTCTTC. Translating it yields CASSLGSGGIPEQFF.

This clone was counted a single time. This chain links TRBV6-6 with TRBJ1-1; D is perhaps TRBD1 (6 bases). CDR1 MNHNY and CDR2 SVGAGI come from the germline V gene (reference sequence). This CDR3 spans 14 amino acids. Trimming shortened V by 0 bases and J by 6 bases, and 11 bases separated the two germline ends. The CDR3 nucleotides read TGTGCCAGCAGTTACTCCTTGGACAGATCTGAAGCTTTCTTT. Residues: CASSYSLDRSEAFF.

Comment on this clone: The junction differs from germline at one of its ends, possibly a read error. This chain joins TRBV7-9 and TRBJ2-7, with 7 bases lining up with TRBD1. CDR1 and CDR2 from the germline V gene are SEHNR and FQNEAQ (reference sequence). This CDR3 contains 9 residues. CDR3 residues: CSSSSQGDF. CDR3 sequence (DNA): TGTTCCAGCAGCTCGCAGGGGGACTTC.

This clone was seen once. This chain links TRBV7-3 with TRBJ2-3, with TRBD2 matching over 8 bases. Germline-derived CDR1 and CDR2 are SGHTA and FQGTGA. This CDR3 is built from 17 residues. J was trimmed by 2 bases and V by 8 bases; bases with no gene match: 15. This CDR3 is CASLSRRIAGFTDTQYF. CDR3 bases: TGTGCCAGCTTATCCCGCCGGATAGCGGGGTTCACAGATACGCAGTATTTT.

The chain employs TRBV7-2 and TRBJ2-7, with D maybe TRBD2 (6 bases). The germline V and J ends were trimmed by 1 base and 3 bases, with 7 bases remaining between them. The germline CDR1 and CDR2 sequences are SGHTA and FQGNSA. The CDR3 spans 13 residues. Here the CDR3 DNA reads TGTGCCAGCAGCTTAGGGAGGGGCTACGAGCAGTACTTC. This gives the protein CASSLGRGYEQYF.